Presented here are 24 T cell receptor beta chains from one specimen sequenced in a study of T-cell reconstitution after alpha-beta-depleted transplantation in children. Unique molecular identifiers featured in how the TCRbeta library was prepared. In TCRdb, the PCR reads were re-called with MiXCR into one record per CDR3 protein. The sample contains a few hundred thousand distinct CDR3 sequences, approximately 6.9% of which appear only once. The source was PBMCs, collected before TCRalphabeta/CD19-depleted stem cell transplant. The source is a boy aged 2 to 10 with acute lymphoblastic leukemia, due to receive a stem cell transplant.

This clonotype was counted many times. The rearrangement uses TRBV6-2 or TRBV6-3 and TRBJ2-1; TRBD1 matches 8 bases. Germline CDR1 reads MNHEY; CDR2 reads SVGEGT. With 5 bases clipped from V and 7 bases from J, the junction kept 19 bases outside the gene matches. The CDR3 consists of 18 residues. Written as DNA, the CDR3 is TGTGCCAGCAGTCCCGTACTCCACACGGATGGACAGGGTAATGAGCAGTTCTTC. Protein: CASSPVLHTDGQGNEQFF.

This chain links TRBV7-6 with TRBJ2-2; unclear D gene. The CDR3 loop spans 14 amino acids. CDR1 and CDR2 (germline): SGHVS, FNYEAQ. V gave up 6 bases and J gave up 4 bases, with 12 bases separating them. The CDR3 region has the DNA TGTGCCAGCAGTTCTCGAGTGACCACCGGGGAGCTGTTTTTT. It yields the protein CASSSRVTTGELFF.

This clonotype was seen at least ten times. The V call is TRBV4-3, the J call TRBJ2-3; 11 nucleotides match TRBD1. The CDR3 extends over 17 amino acids. Per the germline V gene, CDR1 is LGHNA and CDR2 is YSLEER. After removal of 0 bases from V and 6 bases from J, the junction contained 8 bases not matched to a gene. The CDR3 nucleotides are TGCGCCAGCAGCCAAGATCTGGGACAGGGGGTTTCCGATACGCAGTATTTT. Residues: CASSQDLGQGVSDTQYF.

Concerning this clonotype: A much larger clone lies one base from this, so it may be a read error. This sequence joins TRBV6-1 and TRBJ2-2; 7 nucleotides match TRBD2. Unmatched junction bases numbered 10, after V lost 9 bases and J lost 6 bases. The CDR3 has 14 amino acids. The germline V gene has CDR1 MNHNS and CDR2 SASEGT. In nucleotides, the CDR3 is TGTGCCAGGAGGCCTCCTAGCGGATCCGGGGAGCTGTTTTTT. Protein product: CARRPPSGSGELFF.

This clonotype has at least ten counts. This chain links TRBV29-1 with TRBJ2-1; D uncertain. The ends were cut back, 1 base at V and 7 bases at J, with 8 bases in the middle. CDR3 length: 12 amino acids. The germline V gene has CDR1 SQVTM and CDR2 ANQGSEA. CDR3 in amino acids: CSVEGHVNEQFF. The CDR3 region has the DNA TGCAGCGTTGAAGGGCACGTGAATGAGCAGTTCTTC.

The chain joins TRBV28 to TRBJ1-2, with unresolved D. The CDR3 is 13 amino acids. Germline V gene lookup returns CDR1 MDHEN and CDR2 SYDVKM. The germline V and J ends were trimmed by 6 bases and 3 bases, with 11 bases remaining between them. CDR3 DNA: TGTGCCAGCAGATCCGACCGGTACTATGGCTACACCTTC. Residues: CASRSDRYYGYTF.

This clonotype was detected ten times or more. The CDR3 DNA follows: TGTGCCAGCAGCGCACAACTAGCGGGCGAGCAGTACTTC. Translated, it gives CASSAQLAGEQYF. The rearrangement links TRBV9 to TRBJ2-7; TRBD2 matches at 9 bases. The CDR3 spans 13 residues. Germline trimming cut 3 bases from V and 6 bases from J; bases unmatched to any gene: 4. Germline V lookup: CDR1 SGDLS, CDR2 YYNGEE.

This clonotype appeared many times. The CDR3 bases are TGTGCCAGCAGCTCCCTGATTGGAGAGACCCAGTACTTC. It codes for CASSSLIGETQYF. The V gene is TRBV11-3, the J gene TRBJ2-5; no reliable D call. Germline V gene lookup returns CDR1 SGHNT and CDR2 YENEEA. V gave up 4 bases and J gave up 4 bases, with 10 bases separating them. There are 13 residues in the CDR3.

This clonotype was seen many times. The chain joins TRBV28 to TRBJ2-1, with TRBD2 matching over 8 bases. The J segment lost 3 bases and the V segment lost 3 bases, leaving 1 base of the junction unmatched. CDR3 length: 14 amino acids. Germline V gene data show CDR1 as MDHEN and CDR2 as SYDVKM. The CDR3 reads CASSFAGGYNEQFF. The CDR3 bases are TGTGCCAGCAGTTTTGCGGGAGGCTACAATGAGCAGTTCTTC.

This clonotype was found many times. The chain couples TRBV7-2 to TRBJ1-2; perhaps TRBD1 as D (6 bases). CDR1 SGHTA and CDR2 FQGNSA come from the germline V gene. This CDR3 region has 15 residues. The V and J ends lost 5 bases and 0 bases respectively, with 13 bases between them. The DNA for the CDR3 is TGTGCCAGCAGCACCCAGACAGGCACTAACTATGGCTACACCTTC. Its translation: CASSTQTGTNYGYTF.

The J gene is TRBJ2-7, the V gene TRBV28; the D gene could be TRBD1 or TRBD2 (6 bases each). The CDR3 is made up of 15 amino acids. Trimming took off 5 bases at V and 4 bases at J, with 18 bases between the two ends. The germline V gene has CDR1 MDHEN and CDR2 SYDVKM. This CDR3 is CASSDRGTYPYEQYF. DNA for the CDR3: TGTGCCAGCAGTGACCGCGGGACATATCCTTACGAGCAGTACTTC.

This clonotype was seen ten or more times. The rearrangement joins TRBV7-9 to TRBJ2-3; D possibly corresponds to TRBD1 (5 bases). Trimming stripped 3 bases from V and 12 bases from J, with 10 bases between. Germline V gene lookup returns CDR1 SEHNR and CDR2 FQNEAQ (reference sequence). The CDR3 is 11 amino acids. CDR3 coding DNA: TGTGCCAGCAGCTTCGACAGAAGCCAGTATTTT. Its translation is CASSFDRSQYF.

The chain has TRBV20-1 and TRBJ2-3; 7 bases fit TRBD2. Germline lookup yields CDR1 DFQATT and CDR2 SNEGSKA (reference sequence). The length of the CDR3 is 19 residues. V lost 1 base and J lost 0; bases outside the gene matches: 16. CDR3 sequence reads: CSARGSRLAVGASTDTQYF. The DNA for the CDR3 is TGCAGTGCTAGAGGGTCGAGACTAGCAGTGGGAGCAAGCACAGATACGCAGTATTTT.

This clonotype was picked up many times. The chain joins TRBV28 to TRBJ2-5, with D possibly TRBD2 on 5 matching bases. The V end was cut by 4 bases, the J end by 2 bases, with 14 bases between. Germline CDR1 is MDHEN and CDR2 is SYDVKM. The CDR3 is 15 residues long. The CDR3 DNA follows: TGTGCCAGCAGTTCCCCCGACTACCTACAAGAGACCCAGTACTTC. Translated: CASSSPDYLQETQYF.

This clonotype was picked up many times. The J gene is TRBJ1-3, the V gene TRBV9, with D hard to call. V was cut by 7 bases and J by 1 base, with 6 bases left in between. CDR3 length equals 12 residues. From germline, CDR1 is SGDLS and CDR2 YYNGEE. The CDR3 sequence is CASGSSGNTIYF. In nucleotides, the CDR3 is TGTGCCAGCGGGTCGTCTGGAAACACCATATATTTT.

This clonotype appeared many times. The chain employs TRBV12-3 or TRBV12-4 and TRBJ1-6, with D tentatively TRBD1 (5 bases). Deletions cut 6 bases from V and 7 bases from J, with 16 bases between. This CDR3 has 15 residues. The CDR3 protein is CASSPRGRANSPLHF. In DNA, the CDR3 is TGTGCCAGCAGCCCGAGGGGCAGGGCAAATTCACCCCTCCACTTT.

The gene calls are TRBV9 and TRBJ2-1; 8 bases agree with TRBD1. CDR1 and CDR2 from the germline V gene are SGDLS and YYNGEE. V dropped 6 bases and J dropped 8; count of bases not matched to a gene: 7. The length of the CDR3 is 13 residues. CDR3 nucleotides: TGTGCCAGCACGGACAGGGCCGGCGATGAGCAGTTCTTC. Translated: CASTDRAGDEQFF.

This clonotype was detected ten times or more. This chain joins TRBV7-9 and TRBJ1-1, with 10 bases aligning to TRBD1. The germline CDR1 and CDR2 sequences are SEHNR and FQNEAQ (reference sequence). This CDR3 comprises 14 residues. The junction had 4 bases not matched to a gene; V was cut back by 5 bases and J by 4 bases. The CDR3 bases are TGTGCCAGCAGCCCGGGACAGGGGAGCACTGAAGCTTTCTTT. It codes for CASSPGQGSTEAFF. The whole variable domain, filled in from reference TRBV7-9 and TRBJ1-1, reads DTGVSQNPRHKITKRGQNVTFRCDPISEHNRLYWYRQTLGQGPEFLTYFQNEAQLEKSRLLSDRFSAERPKGSFSTLEIQRTEQGDSAMYLCASSPGQGSTEAFFGQGTRLTVV.

This clonotype was picked up many times. DNA of the CDR3: TGCAGCGTTGTATTCGGGGGATACTACGAGCAGTACTTC. As protein: CSVVFGGYYEQYF. The gene calls are TRBV29-1 and TRBJ2-7; D is possibly TRBD2 (6 bases). CDR1 SQVTM and CDR2 ANQGSEA come from the germline V gene. The germline V and J ends were trimmed by 4 bases and 3 bases, with 13 bases remaining between them. The CDR3 covers 13 residues.

This clonotype was picked up many times. The genes are TRBV5-5 and TRBJ2-2, with TRBD1 matching over 7 bases. CDR3 length: 18 residues. Germline assignment: CDR1 SGHKS and CDR2 YYEKEE (reference sequence). J lost 0 bases, V lost 0 bases, and 8 bases had no gene match. The CDR3 spells CASSLDWAGGTNTGELFF. The CDR3 nucleotides are TGTGCCAGCAGCTTGGACTGGGCAGGGGGAACGAACACCGGGGAGCTGTTTTTT.

There are many counts of this clonotype. The V and J genes are TRBV18 and TRBJ1-1; D possibly corresponds to TRBD1 (6 bases). The CDR3 covers 15 residues. Trimming left V 3 bases short and J 1 base short, with 12 bases between. The germline gives CDR1 KGHSH, CDR2 LQKENI. The CDR3 DNA follows: TGTGCCAGCTCACCTCAAGACAGGCGGAACACTGAAGCTTTCTTT. Its translation is CASSPQDRRNTEAFF.

This clonotype appeared many times. The chain employs TRBV7-3 and TRBJ2-5; D possibly uses TRBD1 or TRBD2 (5 bases each). The V end was cut by 6 bases, the J end by 3 bases, with 17 bases between. The CDR3 is 15 residues long. The germline gives CDR1 SGHTA, CDR2 FQGTGA. The CDR3 region is CASSFRRGPKETQYF. The CDR3 DNA sequence: TGTGCCAGCAGTTTCCGCCGGGGCCCGAAAGAGACCCAGTACTTC.

In this sample, this clonotype turned up many times. The genes are TRBV5-1 and TRBJ2-1; 7 nucleotides align to TRBD2. J lost 4 bases, V lost 1 base, and 8 bases had no gene match. This CDR3 contains 16 residues. Per germline, CDR1 SGHRS and CDR2 YFSETQ. The CDR3 loop reads CASSLLNLAVYNEQFF. DNA of the CDR3: TGCGCCAGCAGCTTGCTTAATCTAGCGGTGTACAATGAGCAGTTCTTC.

This clonotype was detected ten times or more. The chain's CDR3 is CASRMGQLNTEAFF. The DNA of the CDR3 is TGTGCCAGCAGAATGGGACAGCTGAACACTGAAGCTTTCTTT. V is TRBV28 and J is TRBJ1-1, with 7 bases identical to TRBD1. The CDR3 covers 14 residues. Losses at the gene ends were 6 bases for V and 0 bases for J; bases not matched to a gene: 4. Germline values: CDR1 MDHEN, CDR2 SYDVKM.